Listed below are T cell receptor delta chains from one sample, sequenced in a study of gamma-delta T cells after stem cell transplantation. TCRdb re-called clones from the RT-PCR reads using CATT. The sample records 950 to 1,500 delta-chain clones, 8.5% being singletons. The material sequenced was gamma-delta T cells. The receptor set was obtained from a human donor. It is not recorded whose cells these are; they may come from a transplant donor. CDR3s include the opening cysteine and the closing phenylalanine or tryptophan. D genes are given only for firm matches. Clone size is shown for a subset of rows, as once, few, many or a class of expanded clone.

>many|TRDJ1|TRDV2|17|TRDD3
CACDTLGDTGHTDKLIF
TGTGCCTGTGACACACTGGGGGATACGGGCCACACCGATAAACTCATCTTT
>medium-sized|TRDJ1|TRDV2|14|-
CACEGMLYTDKLIF
TGTGCCTGCGAAGGGATGTTGTACACCGATAAACTCATCTTT
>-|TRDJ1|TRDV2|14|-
CACDTVARKDKLIF
TGTGCCTGTGACACCGTCGCCCGAAAAGATAAACTTATCTTT
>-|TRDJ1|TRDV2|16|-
CACDTVSSQYTDKLIF
TGTGCCTGTGACACCGTATCGTCCCAGTACACCGATAAACTCATCTTT
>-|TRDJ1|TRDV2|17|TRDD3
CACDTLGDPQQTDKLIF
TGTGCCTGTGACACTCTGGGGGACCCGCAGCAGACCGATAAACTCATCTTT
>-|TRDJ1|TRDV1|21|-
CALGELGLLSLWGRHTDKLIF
TGTGCTCTTGGGGAACTAGGGCTACTATCGCTTTGGGGAAGACACACCGATAAACTCATCTTT
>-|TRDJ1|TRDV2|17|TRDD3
CACDTIAGGIYTDKLIF
TGTGCCTGTGACACGATTGCTGGGGGAATCTACACCGATAAACTCATCTTT
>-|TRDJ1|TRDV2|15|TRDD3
CACDLLGDTGDKLIF
TGTGCCTGTGACCTACTGGGGGATACCGGCGATAAACTCATCTTT
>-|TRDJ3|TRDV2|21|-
CACDGVGAASENSWDTRQMFF
TGTGCCTGTGACGGAGTGGGGGCAGCGTCCGAGAACTCCTGGGACACCCGACAGATGTTTTTC
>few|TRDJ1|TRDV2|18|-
CACDPLPAVLGDTDKLIF
TGTGCCTGTGACCCCCTTCCTGCGGTACTGGGGGACACCGATAAACTCATCTTT